Following are 6 T cell receptor beta chains from one sample sequenced in a study of tumor-infiltrating lymphocytes in oesophageal squamous cell carcinoma. TCRdb recomputed calls from the PCR reads with MiXCR, one row per CDR3 protein. The sample lists almost 20,000 distinct CDR3 sequences; approximately 40% were seen once. Sequenced sample: esophageal tumor tissue. The receptor set was obtained from a male donor with esophageal squamous cell carcinoma.

This clonotype was seen at least ten times. The chain recombines TRBV6-1 with TRBJ2-1; either TRBD1 or TRBD2 may fit D (5 bases each). The CDR3 extends over 15 amino acids. Germline V gene sequence: CDR1 MNHNS, CDR2 SASEGT. Trimming took 5 bases from V and 4 from J, leaving 15 bases between them. CDR3 sequence: CASSLSTGLYNEQFF. The CDR3 nucleotides read TGTGCCAGCAGTCTTAGCACGGGGCTTTACAATGAGCAGTTCTTC.

V usage is TRBV7-6 and J usage is TRBJ2-7, with D possibly matching TRBD1 (6 bases). The J call may be incorrect, as the DNA end agrees better with TRBJ2-5. This CDR3 is 14 amino acids long. CDR1 is SGHVS, CDR2 FNYEAQ, per germline. The CDR3 DNA reads TGTGCCAGCAGCCCATGGACAGCTCAAGAGACCCAGTACTTC. Protein product: CASSPWTAQETQYF.

For this clonotype: A read error may be the cause here, since a much bigger clone is one base away. This chain links TRBV5-1 with TRBJ2-1, with TRBD1 matching over 12 bases. The CDR3 consists of 16 residues. CDR1 is SGHRS, CDR2 YFSETQ, per germline. Trimming cost V 0 bases and J 13 bases; bases outside gene matches: 11. This chain's CDR3 is CASSLEGQGARETQFF. The CDR3 DNA follows: TGCGCCAGCAGCTTGGAGGGACAGGGGGCCCGGGAGACCCAGTTCTTC.

This clonotype was counted between two and nine times. This may come from a read error, since a much larger clone is one base off. V and J are TRBV6-1 and TRBJ2-7; no firm D call. The J call may not be correct, given that the DNA end is closer to TRBJ2-1. The CDR3 contains 14 residues. The germline gives CDR1 MNHNS, CDR2 SASEGT. CDR3: CASTPKLESRGQFF. The CDR3 DNA sequence: TGTGCCAGCACTCCGAAGCTGGAGAGCCGCGGGCAGTTCTTC.

This clonotype is medium-sized by share. The chain recombines TRBV7-2 with TRBJ2-5; 8 bases align to TRBD2. CDR3 size: 16 residues. Germline values: CDR1 SGHTA, CDR2 FQGNSA. The junction had 5 bases not matched to a gene; V was cut back by 0 bases and J by 2 bases. For the CDR3, the DNA is TGTGCCAGCAGCTTAGCGAGCGGGAGATTGCAAGAGACCCAGTACTTC. It translates to CASSLASGRLQETQYF. Full variable domain (remainder filled in from reference TRBV7-2 and TRBJ2-5): GAGVSQSPSNKVTEKGKDVELRCDPISGHTALYWYRQSLGQGLEFLIYFQGNSAPDKSGLPSDRFSAERTGGSVSTLTIQRTQQEDSAVYLCASSLASGRLQETQYFGPGTRLLVL.

This clonotype was seen a handful of times. This sequence joins TRBV7-2 and TRBJ2-1; no clear D gene. V was clipped by 5 bases and J by 0 bases, with 5 bases between them. There are 13 residues in the CDR3. CDR1 and CDR2 (germline): SGHTA, FQGNSA. CDR3 residues: CASSPGSYNEQFF. Here the CDR3 DNA reads TGTGCCAGCAGCCCCGGCTCCTACAATGAGCAGTTCTTC.